These T cell receptor beta chains were read from a single sample in a study of blood T cells in healthy people across ages. TCRdb re-derived calls from the 5' RACE reads in MiXCR, one entry per CDR3 protein. The sample includes roughly 800,000 distinct CDR3 sequences, 50% to 65% of them seen just once. Sequenced: blood. These TCRs come from a man at least 80 years old in good health. The CDR3 runs from the conserved cysteine through the conserved F or W. The order of the fields is clone size, J gene, D gene, V gene, CDR3 DNA, CDR3 protein. A D gene is named only where the DNA matches it firmly. Some rows have no size entry. The others give once, few or many, or a class for an expanded clone.

abundance: NA; j_gene: TRBJ2-7; d_gene: NA; v_gene: TRBV24-1; CDR3nt: TGTGCCACCAGTGATCCGAACAGGGTCGAGCAGTACTTC; CDR3aa: CATSDPNRVEQYF
abundance: once; j_gene: TRBJ2-7; d_gene: NA; v_gene: TRBV7-2; CDR3nt: TGTGCCAGCAGCCCCGCGAATTACTACGAGCAGTACTTC; CDR3aa: CASSPANYYEQYF
abundance: NA; j_gene: TRBJ2-1; d_gene: NA; v_gene: TRBV10-3; CDR3nt: TGTGCCATCAGTGAGGAGGGACTTCCAAACAATGAGCAGTTCTTC; CDR3aa: CAISEEGLPNNEQFF
abundance: once; j_gene: TRBJ1-2; d_gene: NA; v_gene: TRBV6-6; CDR3nt: TGTGCCAGCAGTTACTCCGGACAGCCAGAGGGCTATGGCTACACCTTC; CDR3aa: CASSYSGQPEGYGYTF
abundance: NA; j_gene: TRBJ2-1; d_gene: NA; v_gene: TRBV2; CDR3nt: TGTGCCAGCAGTCTACAGGGTAGGGGCAATGAGCAGTTCTTC; CDR3aa: CASSLQGRGNEQFF
abundance: few; j_gene: TRBJ1-6; d_gene: NA; v_gene: TRBV27; CDR3nt: TGTGCCAGCAGGCGTGGGATTCTGGATAATTCACCCCTCCACTTT; CDR3aa: CASRRGILDNSPLHF
abundance: NA; j_gene: TRBJ2-5; d_gene: NA; v_gene: TRBV5-1; CDR3nt: TGCGCCAGCAGCTTGGACAGTATCCAAGAGACCCAGTACTTC; CDR3aa: CASSLDSIQETQYF
abundance: NA; j_gene: TRBJ1-2; d_gene: TRBD1; v_gene: TRBV30; CDR3nt: TGTGCCTGGAGTCCCGGGACAGCATATGGCTACACCTTC; CDR3aa: CAWSPGTAYGYTF
abundance: NA; j_gene: TRBJ1-2; d_gene: NA; v_gene: TRBV4-3; CDR3nt: TGCGCCAGCAGCCAAGAGACTGGGGGCCCTTCGGATGGCTACACCTTC; CDR3aa: CASSQETGGPSDGYTF
abundance: few; j_gene: TRBJ2-4; d_gene: NA; v_gene: TRBV7-2; CDR3nt: TGTGCCAGCCAGCGGGCCGCGGGACTGGGAGAGCAGTACTTC; CDR3aa: CASQRAAGLGEQYF
abundance: few; j_gene: TRBJ2-7; d_gene: TRBD1; v_gene: TRBV5-1; CDR3nt: TGCGCCAGCAGCTTTAGGGACAGGTCCAGCGAGCAGTACTTC; CDR3aa: CASSFRDRSSEQYF
abundance: NA; j_gene: TRBJ2-7; d_gene: NA; v_gene: TRBV20-1; CDR3nt: TGCAGTGCCGAGCTGACCTACGAGCAGTACTTC; CDR3aa: CSAELTYEQYF
abundance: NA; j_gene: TRBJ2-7; d_gene: TRBD2; v_gene: TRBV10-2; CDR3nt: TGCGCCAGCGGCGCTAGCGGGAGGGGCGAGCAGTACTTC; CDR3aa: CASGASGRGEQYF
abundance: NA; j_gene: TRBJ2-5; d_gene: NA; v_gene: TRBV20-1; CDR3nt: TGCGGTGCTAGAGATGCGGGGGCCCAAGAGACCCAGTACTTC; CDR3aa: CGARDAGAQETQYF
abundance: NA; j_gene: TRBJ2-1; d_gene: TRBD1; v_gene: TRBV5-6; CDR3nt: TGTGCCAGCAGCCGAGGAACCGACAGGGGTCAACTTCAGTTCTTC; CDR3aa: CASSRGTDRGQLQFF
abundance: NA; j_gene: TRBJ2-7; d_gene: NA; v_gene: TRBV12-3/TRBV12-4; CDR3nt: TGTGCCAGCAGCCCCTCTAAGGCCTACGAGCAGTACTTC; CDR3aa: CASSPSKAYEQYF
abundance: NA; j_gene: TRBJ2-6; d_gene: NA; v_gene: TRBV24-1; CDR3nt: TGTGCCACCAGTTCTGCGGAGAGCTCTGGGGCCAACGTCCTGACTTTC; CDR3aa: CATSSAESSGANVLTF
abundance: many; j_gene: TRBJ2-6; d_gene: NA; v_gene: TRBV7-3; CDR3nt: TGTGCCAGCAGCTTCCGGGCAGGGGCCAACGTCCTGACTTTC; CDR3aa: CASSFRAGANVLTF
abundance: few; j_gene: TRBJ2-7; d_gene: NA; v_gene: TRBV6-6; CDR3nt: TGTGCCAGCAGTTACTCGATTTTCAGGGATCACTACGAGCAGTACTTC; CDR3aa: CASSYSIFRDHYEQYF
abundance: NA; j_gene: TRBJ1-1; d_gene: NA; v_gene: TRBV24-1; CDR3nt: TGTGCCACCAGAAGAGAGACAGCCACTGAAGCTTTCTTT; CDR3aa: CATRRETATEAFF
abundance: NA; j_gene: TRBJ2-1; d_gene: TRBD2; v_gene: TRBV9; CDR3nt: TGTGCCAGCAGCGTAGCGGCGGGAGAACACAATGAGCAGTTCTTC; CDR3aa: CASSVAAGEHNEQFF
abundance: many; j_gene: TRBJ2-3; d_gene: NA; v_gene: TRBV29-1; CDR3nt: TGCAGCGTTCATGGGAGCACAGATACGCAGTATTTT; CDR3aa: CSVHGSTDTQYF
abundance: NA; j_gene: TRBJ2-6; d_gene: TRBD1; v_gene: TRBV7-2; CDR3nt: TGTGCCATGCGACAGGGGATTACTGGGGCCAACGTCCTGACTTTC; CDR3aa: CAMRQGITGANVLTF
abundance: few; j_gene: TRBJ2-7; d_gene: TRBD2; v_gene: TRBV15; CDR3nt: TGTGCCACCAGCAGAGCGGGAGGGTCCTACGAGCAGTACTTC; CDR3aa: CATSRAGGSYEQYF
abundance: NA; j_gene: TRBJ1-2; d_gene: TRBD1; v_gene: TRBV10-3; CDR3nt: TGTGCCATCAGTGAGTCGCCGGGACAGGGGGCAGGCTACACCTTC; CDR3aa: CAISESPGQGAGYTF
abundance: NA; j_gene: TRBJ2-7; d_gene: TRBD2; v_gene: TRBV24-1; CDR3nt: TGTGCCACCGAGGGTCCGACTAGCGGCTCCAACGAGCAGTACTTC; CDR3aa: CATEGPTSGSNEQYF